The 27 T cell receptor beta chains in this list originate from one sample, sequenced in a study of CD8+CD57+ T cells in acquired aplastic anemia. The use of genomic DNA as template underpinned the TCR beta VDJ and CDR3 profiling. TCRdb itself ran the reads through MiXCR, one entry per CDR3 protein. The data contain some 200,000 distinct CDR3 sequences, 40% to 55% of them seen just once; the ten biggest clones take up around a tenth. The sequenced patients had an expansion of CD8+CD57+ cells seen by flow cytometry. The sequenced sample was sorted CD4+, CD8+, or CD8+CD57+ T cells (not recorded which) from PBMCs. The receptors were sampled from a human donor with aplastic anemia.

On this clonotype: This may be a read error: a much more frequent sequence differs by one nucleotide. This chain connects TRBV10-2 to TRBJ2-7; D is unresolved. There are 12 residues in the CDR3. Germline V lookup: CDR1 WSHSY, CDR2 SAAADI. The CDR3 DNA follows: TGCGCCAGCAGTGGACTTACCTACGGGCAGTACTTC. Translation gives CASSGLTYGQYF.

Notes on this clonotype: Given a much more abundant clone one base away, this may be a read error. Without the conserved terminal phenylalanine or tryptophan, this CDR3 likely stems from a read error. This chain links TRBV6-1 with TRBJ1-6; D is possibly TRBD1 (6 bases). The CDR3 has 14 amino acids. Per germline, CDR1 MNHNS and CDR2 SASEGT. V lost 5 bases, J lost 4 bases, and 9 bases lay in between. The CDR3 sequence: CASSYRDYNSPLHL. Here the CDR3 DNA reads TGTGCCAGCAGTTACAGGGATTATAATTCACCCCTCCACCTT.

Many counts were recorded for this clonotype. The V call is TRBV12-3 or TRBV12-4, the J call TRBJ1-1; no definite D call. The CDR3 totals 11 residues. The ends were cut back, 5 bases at V and 4 bases at J, with 5 bases in the middle. Here the CDR3 DNA reads TGTGCCAGCAGTAGGGCCACTGAAGCTTTCTTT. Residues: CASSRATEAFF.

The table lists this clonotype with many counts. The rearrangement uses TRBV5-1 and TRBJ2-7; possible D gene TRBD1, 6 bases. Trimming took off 1 base at V and 3 bases at J, with 11 bases between the two ends. The CDR3 is made up of 14 amino acids. Germline values: CDR1 SGHRS, CDR2 YFSETQ. CDR3 DNA: TGCGCCAGCAGCTTGCGGGACACACTCTACGAGCAGTACTTC. Its protein product is CASSLRDTLYEQYF.

This clonotype was recorded many times. This sequence joins TRBV29-1 and TRBJ2-7; TRBD1 agrees at 7 bases. This CDR3 is built from 13 residues. The trim removed 4 bases at V and 5 bases at J, leaving 8 bases unmatched. Germline V lookup: CDR1 SQVTM, CDR2 ANQGSEA. The CDR3 nucleotides are TGCAGCGTTGCACCTACAGGGGCCCACGAGCAGTACTTC. Its translation is CSVAPTGAHEQYF.

This chain uses TRBV2 with TRBJ1-3; D unclear. From germline, CDR1 is SNHLY and CDR2 FYNNEI. Trimming took off 7 bases at V and 5 bases at J, with 6 bases between the two ends. The CDR3 totals 11 residues. This chain's CDR3 is CASTVRNTIYF. DNA for the CDR3: TGTGCCAGCACAGTAAGAAACACCATATATTTT.

The genes are TRBV7-3 and TRBJ2-5; D possibly corresponds to TRBD2 (6 bases). The length of the CDR3 is 14 residues. The germline V gene has CDR1 SGHTA and CDR2 FQGTGA. V lost 6 bases, J lost 4 bases, and 15 bases lay in between. CDR3: CASSYARGGETQYF. The CDR3 DNA reads as TGTGCCAGCAGTTACGCGCGGGGTGGAGAGACCCAGTACTTC. Full variable domain (outside the CDR3, taken from reference TRBV7-3 and TRBJ2-5): GAGVSQTPSNKVTEKGKYVELRCDPISGHTALYWYRQSLGQGPEFLIYFQGTGAADDSGLPNDRFFAVRPEGSVSTLKIQRTERGDSAVYLCASSYARGGETQYFGPGTRLLVL.

V usage is TRBV7-8 and J usage is TRBJ1-1; D is unclear. This CDR3 is 13 amino acids long. In germline, CDR1 is SGHVS, CDR2 FQNEAQ. Trimming removed 0 bases at V and 11 bases at J, with 13 bases between. The CDR3 DNA sequence: TGTGCCAGCAGCTTAGCGCCTGTAGGAGGCGCTTTCTTT. Protein product: CASSLAPVGGAFF.

The rearrangement joins TRBV15 to TRBJ2-7, with D unresolved. Germline V gene data show CDR1 as LNHNV and CDR2 as YYDKDF (reference sequence). V dropped 1 base and J dropped 2 bases, with 6 bases sitting between them. The CDR3 spans 13 residues. For the CDR3, the DNA is TGTGCCACCAGCAGAGGAGGAACCTACGAGCAGTACTTC. Its protein is CATSRGGTYEQYF.

This chain's CDR3 is CASVGATNEKLFF. The DNA of the CDR3 is TGTGCCAGCGTAGGGGCAACTAATGAAAAACTGTTTTTT. The chain combines TRBV25-1 with TRBJ1-4, with a tentative D call TRBD1 (5 bases). Germline loops: CDR1 MGHDK, CDR2 SYGVNS. The V and J ends lost 8 bases and 0 bases respectively, with 7 bases between them. The CDR3 has 13 residues.

This clonotype was detected many times. This chain joins TRBV24-1 and TRBJ2-5, with 9 bases that match TRBD2. CDR1 and CDR2 from the germline V gene are KGHDR and SFDVKD. This CDR3 is 14 amino acids long. V lost 9 bases to trimming and J lost 5 bases; unmatched junction nucleotides: 9. CDR3 sequence (DNA): TGTGCCACCCGGGACAGTCTAGCGGGGGAGACCCAGTACTTC. As protein: CATRDSLAGETQYF.

This clonotype was recorded a few times. This may arise from a read error, as a much more abundant clone is one base away. The V gene is TRBV20-1, the J gene TRBJ2-7; 11 bases are shared with TRBD2. The CDR3 extends over 16 amino acids. Per germline, CDR1 DFQATT and CDR2 SNEGSKA (reference sequence). The CDR3 loop reads CSARSRLAGGSCEQYF. As DNA, the CDR3 is TGCAGTGCTAGAAGCCGGCTAGCGGGAGGATCCTGCGAGCAGTACTTC.

This clonotype was seen repeatedly, ten times or more. V and J are TRBV11-2 and TRBJ1-1, with D unresolved. Germline V gene lookup returns CDR1 SGHAT and CDR2 FQNNGV. CDR3 length equals 13 residues. The V end lost 4 bases, the J end lost 1 base, and 7 bases lay between the germline ends. The CDR3 reads CASSSRQNTEAFF. The CDR3 bases are TGTGCCAGCAGCTCCCGACAGAACACTGAAGCTTTCTTT.

This clonotype was seen many times. V gene TRBV5-5 combines with J gene TRBJ2-6, with D unclear. V was shortened by 0 bases and J by 2 bases, with 3 bases between the two germline ends. This CDR3 has 14 residues. CDR1 and CDR2 from the germline V gene are SGHKS and YYEKEE (reference sequence). DNA of the CDR3: TGTGCCAGCAGCTTGGCCCCTGGGGCCAACGTCCTGACTTTC. Translated: CASSLAPGANVLTF.

This clonotype was observed many times. The J gene is TRBJ2-4, the V gene TRBV11-2; the D gene could be TRBD1 or TRBD2 (5 bases each). Germline lookup yields CDR1 SGHAT and CDR2 FQNNGV. Trimming shortened V by 8 bases and J by 4 bases, and 21 bases separated the two germline ends. There are 16 residues in the CDR3. This CDR3 reads CASGEEGPWGKNIQYF. In DNA, the CDR3 is TGTGCCAGCGGCGAAGAGGGACCATGGGGTAAAAACATTCAGTACTTC.

This chain joins TRBV27 and TRBJ2-7; D gene uncertain. The V gene lost 4 bases and the J gene lost 6 bases, with 16 bases spanning the gap. CDR3 size: 14 residues. Germline CDR1 reads MNHEY; CDR2 reads SMNVEV (reference sequence). The CDR3 sequence is CASSYVPERGEQYF. The CDR3, as DNA: TGTGCCAGCAGTTACGTCCCGGAACGCGGCGAGCAGTACTTC.

Ten or more counts support this clonotype. The chain combines TRBV6-5 with TRBJ2-7; 9 bases match TRBD1. CDR1 is MNHEY and CDR2 is SVGAGI in the germline V gene. After removal of 1 base from V and 7 bases from J, the junction contained 5 bases not matched to a gene. There are 14 residues in the CDR3. Here the CDR3 DNA reads TGTGCCAGCAGTTACTGGGACAGGGATAGGGAGCAGTACTTC. Translated, it gives CASSYWDRDREQYF.

The chain carries TRBV24-1 and TRBJ2-1; 15 nucleotides align to TRBD2. The J segment lost 8 bases and the V segment lost 5 bases, leaving 3 bases of the junction unmatched. This CDR3 is built from 15 residues. CDR1 and CDR2 from the germline V gene are KGHDR and SFDVKD. CDR3 in amino acids: CATSGTSGRADEQFF. CDR3 coding DNA: TGTGCCACCAGTGGGACTAGCGGGAGGGCCGATGAGCAGTTCTTC.

This sequence joins TRBV5-1 and TRBJ2-1, with 13 bases lining up with TRBD2. Per germline, CDR1 SGHRS and CDR2 YFSETQ. Unmatched junction bases numbered 9, after V lost 3 bases and J lost 0 bases. The CDR3 runs to 19 residues. For the CDR3, the DNA is TGCGCCAGCAGCTCGCCAGGGACTAGCGGGGTTAGCTCCTACAATGAGCAGTTCTTC. This encodes CASSSPGTSGVSSYNEQFF.

The rearrangement joins TRBV20-1 to TRBJ2-1; 11 bases are shared with TRBD2. V was clipped by 2 bases and J by 7 bases; unmatched bases: 4. This CDR3 has 14 amino acids. The germline CDR1 and CDR2 sequences are DFQATT and SNEGSKA (reference sequence). The CDR3 DNA reads as TGCAGTGCTAGACCGACTAGCGGGATGAATGAGCAGTTCTTC. It yields the protein CSARPTSGMNEQFF.

The chain carries TRBV14 and TRBJ2-3; TRBD2 might be the D (6 bases). In germline, CDR1 is SGHDN, CDR2 FVKESK. V was clipped by 1 base and J by 9 bases, with 8 bases between them. The CDR3 totals 12 residues. CDR3 protein: CASSQGLGTQYF. CDR3 in DNA: TGTGCCAGCAGCCAAGGACTAGGGACGCAGTATTTT.

This clonotype has ten or more counts. V gene TRBV19 combines with J gene TRBJ2-2; TRBD1 might be the D (5 bases). The CDR3 has 16 residues. The germline V gene encodes CDR1 LNHDA and CDR2 SQIVND (reference sequence). V lost 3 bases and J 2 bases, leaving 13 bases between the germline ends. The CDR3 nucleotides read TGTGCCAGTAGTATCGGACACCGCACTAACACCGGGGAGCTGTTTTTT. Encoded protein: CASSIGHRTNTGELFF.

V and J are TRBV5-1 and TRBJ2-5; 9 positions match TRBD1. The CDR3 is 17 residues long. Looked up from germline, CDR1 is SGHRS and CDR2 is YFSETQ. Trimming took 4 bases from V and 2 from J; bases not matched to a gene: 12. Here the CDR3 DNA reads TGCGCCAGCAGCCCGTCCGGTGGGACAGGGCCTCAAGAGACCCAGTACTTC. This codes for CASSPSGGTGPQETQYF.

This clonotype was picked up a small number of times. This rearrangement joins TRBV9 to TRBJ2-7; TRBD2 matches 11 bases. The CDR3 is 14 amino acids. Germline lookup yields CDR1 SGDLS and CDR2 YYNGEE. Unmatched junction bases numbered 3, after V lost 3 bases and J lost 4 bases. The CDR3 spells CASSARLAGYEQYF. The CDR3 DNA sequence: TGTGCCAGCAGCGCGCGACTAGCGGGGTACGAGCAGTACTTC.

As regards this clonotype: Compared with germline, one end of the junction differs, possibly owing to a read error. The chain joins TRBV10-3 to TRBJ2-7; D is possibly TRBD2 (5 bases). Germline lookup yields CDR1 ENHRY and CDR2 SYGVKD. The length of the CDR3 is 14 residues. CDR3 bases: TGTGCCAGCACCCCGGGGAAGAGCTCCTACGAGCAGTACTTT. Protein sequence: CASTPGKSSYEQYF.

A few counts support this clonotype. The CDR3 region is CSAWTGDVTQAFF. The CDR3, as DNA: TGCAGTGCCTGGACAGGGGACGTCACCCAAGCTTTCTTT. The chain joins TRBV20-1 to TRBJ1-1; TRBD1 matches at 9 bases. Germline loops: CDR1 DFQATT, CDR2 SNEGSKA (reference sequence). With V trimmed by 6 bases and J by 9 bases, 11 bases remained unmatched. This CDR3 contains 13 residues.

This chain uses TRBV7-4 with TRBJ1-2; D is perhaps TRBD1 (5 bases). Per the germline V gene, CDR1 is SGHVT and CDR2 is SQSDAQ. The CDR3 contains 16 residues. V lost 5 bases to trimming and J lost 6 bases, with 22 bases between them. CDR3 loop: CASSPFGGFIGDGYTF. Written as DNA, the CDR3 is TGTGCCAGCAGCCCTTTTGGCGGTTTCATAGGGGATGGCTACACCTTC.